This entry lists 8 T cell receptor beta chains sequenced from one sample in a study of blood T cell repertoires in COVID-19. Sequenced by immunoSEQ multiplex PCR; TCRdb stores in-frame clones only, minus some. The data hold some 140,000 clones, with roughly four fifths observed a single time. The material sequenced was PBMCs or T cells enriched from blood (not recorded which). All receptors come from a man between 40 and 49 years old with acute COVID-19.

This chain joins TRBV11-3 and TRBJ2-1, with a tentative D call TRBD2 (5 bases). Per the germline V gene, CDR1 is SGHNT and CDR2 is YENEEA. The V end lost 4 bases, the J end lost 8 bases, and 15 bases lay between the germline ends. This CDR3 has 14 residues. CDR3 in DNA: TGTGCCAGCAGCTCCGGCTCCGGTAGCGATGAGCAGTTCTTC. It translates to CASSSGSGSDEQFF.

The CDR3 region has the DNA TGTGCCAGCAGTCGAAAGACAGGGTTGAATGAAAAACTGTTTTTT. It codes for CASSRKTGLNEKLFF. The chain recombines TRBV2 with TRBJ1-4; TRBD1 matches 7 bases. Germline V lookup: CDR1 SNHLY, CDR2 FYNNEI. The CDR3 loop spans 15 amino acids. V shed 5 bases and J 5 bases; nucleotides not matched to a gene: 8.

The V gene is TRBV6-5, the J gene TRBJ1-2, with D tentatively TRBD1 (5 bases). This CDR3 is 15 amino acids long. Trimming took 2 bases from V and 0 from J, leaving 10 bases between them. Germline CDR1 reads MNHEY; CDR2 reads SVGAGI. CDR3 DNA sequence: TGTGCCAGCAGTTACCCCCAGGGTGCTAACTATGGCTACACCTTC. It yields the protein CASSYPQGANYGYTF.

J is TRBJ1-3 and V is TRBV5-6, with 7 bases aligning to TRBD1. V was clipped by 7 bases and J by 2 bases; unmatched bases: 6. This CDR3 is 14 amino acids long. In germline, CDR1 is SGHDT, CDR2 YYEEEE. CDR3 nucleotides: TGTGCCAGCGAACACAGGGGCCCTGGAAACACCATATATTTT. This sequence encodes CASEHRGPGNTIYF.

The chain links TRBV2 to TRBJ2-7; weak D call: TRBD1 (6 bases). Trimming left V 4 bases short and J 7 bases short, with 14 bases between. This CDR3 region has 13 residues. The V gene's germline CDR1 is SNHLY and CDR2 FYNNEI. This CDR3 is CASSAQGQEEQYF. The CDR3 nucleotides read TGTGCCAGCAGTGCACAGGGTCAAGAAGAGCAGTACTTC.

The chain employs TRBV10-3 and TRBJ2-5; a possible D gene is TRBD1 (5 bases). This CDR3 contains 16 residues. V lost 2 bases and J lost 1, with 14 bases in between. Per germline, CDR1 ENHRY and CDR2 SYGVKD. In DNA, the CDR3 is TGTGCCATCAGTGAGAGTAGCAGGGTGGGCCAAGAGACCCAGTACTTC. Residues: CAISESSRVGQETQYF.

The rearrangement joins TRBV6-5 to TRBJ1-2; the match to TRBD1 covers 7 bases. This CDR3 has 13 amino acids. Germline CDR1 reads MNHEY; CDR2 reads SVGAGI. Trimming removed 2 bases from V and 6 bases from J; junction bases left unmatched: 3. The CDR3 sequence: CASSYRQGNGYTF. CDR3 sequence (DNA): TGTGCCAGCAGTTACAGACAGGGAAATGGCTACACCTTC.

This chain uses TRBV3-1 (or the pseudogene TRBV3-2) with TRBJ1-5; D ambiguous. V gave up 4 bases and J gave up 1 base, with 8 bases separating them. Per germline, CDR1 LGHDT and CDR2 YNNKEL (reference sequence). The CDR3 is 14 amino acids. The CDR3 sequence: CASSLPGSNQPQHF. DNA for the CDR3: TGTGCCAGCAGCCTCCCCGGGAGCAATCAGCCCCAGCATTTT.